These 13 T cell receptor beta chains were all obtained from the same sample, sequenced in a study of breast tumors, draining lymph nodes, adjacent tissues. Breast cancer patients provided tissue from their axillary draining lymph nodes. Each CDR3 protein is one row after TCRdb ran MiXCR on the multiplex PCR reads. The data show approximately 280,000 distinct CDR3 sequences, with 30% seen just once and roughly 1.1% held by the top ten. The sequencing sample was made of axillary lymph node tissue. These receptor sequences come from a female donor with breast cancer. Some clones in this sample may be carry-over from other donors' samples.

The gene calls are TRBV15 and TRBJ2-2, with TRBD2 matching over 9 bases. Germline loops: CDR1 LNHNV, CDR2 YYDKDF (reference sequence). V shed 1 base and J 4 bases; nucleotides not matched to a gene: 1. This CDR3 spans 15 amino acids. The CDR3 nucleotides are TGTGCCACCAGCAGAGCGCGGGAGGGCACCGGGGAGCTGTTTTTT. It is translated as CATSRAREGTGELFF.

This clonotype was found many times. This rearrangement joins TRBV12-3 or TRBV12-4 to TRBJ1-3; TRBD1 agrees at 8 bases. V was clipped by 6 bases and J by 2 bases; unmatched bases: 9. The length of the CDR3 is 16 residues. The CDR3 sequence: CASRPTGQGAGNTIYF. DNA of the CDR3: TGTGCCAGCAGGCCAACCGGACAGGGCGCTGGAAACACCATATATTTT.

In this sample, this clonotype turned up a few times. A read error may explain this, as a much larger clone is one base away. The chain is built from TRBV9 and TRBJ2-1; D not certain. The CDR3 consists of 15 residues. The germline V gene has CDR1 SGDLS and CDR2 YYNGEE. In nucleotides, the CDR3 is TGTGCCAGCAGCGTAAGCGCCGGGTTTGGCAATGAGCCGTTCTTC. Translation gives CASSVSAGFGNEPFF.

The chain couples TRBV29-1 to TRBJ1-2; D may be TRBD1 (5 bases). Germline V gene data show CDR1 as SQVTM and CDR2 as ANQGSEA. Trimming left V 3 bases short and J 12 bases short, with 14 bases between. The CDR3 contains 11 residues. CDR3 nucleotides: TGCAGCGTTGAGTCGGGGCCTGGAAACACCTTC. Translated: CSVESGPGNTF.

The CDR3 DNA reads as TGCGCCAGCAGCGGGGCAGGGCTGAACACTGAAGCTTTCTTT. This codes for CASSGAGLNTEAFF. This chain joins TRBV5-1 and TRBJ1-1, with D tentatively TRBD1 (5 bases). CDR1 SGHRS and CDR2 YFSETQ come from the germline V gene. The CDR3 runs to 14 residues. The V and J ends lost 4 bases and 0 bases respectively, with 10 bases between them.

The sample holds a few counts of this clonotype. Given a much more abundant clone one base away, this may be a read error. J is TRBJ2-1 and V is TRBV20-1; 14 bases agree with TRBD2. The junction had 4 bases not matched to a gene; V was cut back by 3 bases and J by 9 bases. Germline V gene data show CDR1 as DFQATT and CDR2 as SNEGSKA (reference sequence). The CDR3 extends over 14 amino acids. The CDR3 reads CSARGLAGDTEQFF. CDR3 nucleotides: TGCAGTGCTAGGGGACTAGCGGGAGACACTGAGCAGTTCTTC.

This clonotype was seen ten or more times. This chain uses TRBV10-1 with TRBJ2-3; D remains ambiguous. From germline, CDR1 is WNHNN and CDR2 SYGVQD (reference sequence). The V end lost 6 bases, the J end lost 6 bases, and 4 bases lay between the germline ends. CDR3 size: 10 residues. As DNA, the CDR3 is TGCGCCAGCAGGATCGATACGCAGTATTTT. It translates to CASRIDTQYF.

This clonotype was seen repeatedly, ten times or more. This rearrangement joins TRBV5-5 to TRBJ2-5; a possible D gene is TRBD2 (6 bases). Trimming left V 3 bases short and J 0 bases short, with 12 bases between. CDR1 SGHKS and CDR2 YYEKEE come from the germline V gene (reference sequence). The CDR3 contains 15 residues. In nucleotides, the CDR3 is TGTGCCAGCAGCTCATACCGGGACTACCAAGAGACCCAGTACTTC. This sequence encodes CASSSYRDYQETQYF. The whole variable domain, filled in from reference TRBV5-5 and TRBJ2-5, reads DAGVTQSPTHLIKTRGQQVTLRCSPISGHKSVSWYQQVLGQGPQFIFQYYEKEERGRGNFPDRFSARQFPNYSSELNVNALLLGDSALYLCASSSYRDYQETQYFGPGTRLLVL.

This clonotype was seen repeatedly, ten times or more. The CDR3 sequence: CASSLLADPYNEQFF. CDR3 DNA sequence: TGTGCCAGCAGCTTACTAGCGGACCCCTACAATGAGCAGTTCTTC. This sequence joins TRBV7-9 and TRBJ2-1; 7 nucleotides line up with TRBD2. Losses at the gene ends were 2 bases for V and 2 bases for J; bases not matched to a gene: 3. Per germline, CDR1 SEHNR and CDR2 FQNEAQ (reference sequence). This CDR3 is 15 amino acids long.

J is TRBJ1-5 and V is TRBV12-3 or TRBV12-4, with D tentatively TRBD1 (5 bases). This CDR3 is built from 15 residues. V was cut by 3 bases and J by 9 bases, with 18 bases left in between. CDR3 sequence reads: CASSFPPRGTRPQHF. Written as DNA, the CDR3 is TGTGCCAGCAGTTTCCCCCCCCGGGGCACTCGGCCCCAGCATTTT.

With regard to this clonotype: This may stem from a read error, because a much larger clone lies one nucleotide away. This chain joins TRBV12-3 or TRBV12-4 and TRBJ2-2; D possibly matches TRBD1 or TRBD2 (5 bases each). The CDR3 is made up of 15 amino acids. This CDR3 is CASSLRDGKTGALFF. In DNA, the CDR3 is TGTGCCAGCAGTTTAAGGGACGGAAAGACCGGGGCGCTGTTTTTT.

The chain carries TRBV20-1 and TRBJ2-6; D remains ambiguous. This CDR3 spans 13 amino acids. Deletions cut 4 bases from V and 4 bases from J, with 8 bases between. CDR1 DFQATT and CDR2 SNEGSKA come from the germline V gene (reference sequence). CDR3 sequence reads: CSAIDPGANVLTF. The CDR3, as DNA: TGCAGTGCTATAGATCCAGGGGCCAACGTCCTGACTTTC.

CDR3 in amino acids: CASSFLGGITGNTIYF. Written as DNA, the CDR3 is TGTGCCAGCAGCTTCCTGGGGGGTATCACTGGAAACACCATATATTTT. V and J are TRBV5-5 and TRBJ1-3, with D tentatively TRBD1 (5 bases). The germline CDR1 and CDR2 sequences are SGHKS and YYEKEE (reference sequence). The CDR3 spans 16 residues. Deletions cut 2 bases from V and 2 bases from J, with 14 bases between.